The 12 T cell receptor beta chains given below trace back to one sample, sequenced in a study of blood T cell repertoires in COVID-19 (dated by TCRdb to 2020 to 2021). Libraries were constructed by the immunoSEQ multiplex PCR assay. The clones in this table, taken by TCRdb from immuneACCESS, are in-frame only. Not every clone is retained; where verified, under half of the shortfall comes from an unresolved V gene, and the cause of the rest is unknown. This sample holds some 150,000 clones; about four fifths were observed only once. About 8% of the sample goes to the ten largest clones. The sequenced sample was peripheral blood. The origin of the receptors is a woman in her sixties or seventies with active or convalescent COVID-19.

The gene calls are TRBV28 and TRBJ1-2; D unresolved. CDR3 size: 14 residues. V was trimmed by 2 bases and J by 7 bases, leaving 14 bases between them. Looked up from germline, CDR1 is MDHEN and CDR2 is SYDVKM. The CDR3: CASSLIVPGSGYTF. DNA of the CDR3: TGTGCCAGCAGTTTAATTGTACCCGGGAGTGGCTACACCTTC.

The chain links TRBV3-1 (or the pseudogene TRBV3-2) to TRBJ1-2, with TRBD1 identical over 7 bases. The V gene end was trimmed by 8 bases and the J gene end by 3 bases; junction bases not matched to a gene: 6. This CDR3 is 13 amino acids long. Germline CDR1 LGHDT, CDR2 YNNKEL (reference sequence). The CDR3 protein is CASRRGEYYGYTF. The CDR3 nucleotides read TGTGCCAGCCGCAGGGGGGAGTACTATGGCTACACCTTC.

The genes are TRBV9 and TRBJ1-1; D is perhaps TRBD1 (5 bases). The V and J ends lost 4 bases and 3 bases respectively, with 16 bases between them. CDR3 length: 15 residues. The germline CDR1 and CDR2 sequences are SGDLS and YYNGEE. Here the CDR3 DNA reads TGTGCCAGCAGCACAATGCAGGGTTCGGACACTGAAGCTTTCTTT. Its translation is CASSTMQGSDTEAFF.

This clone is a singleton in its sample. V is TRBV6-2 or TRBV6-3 and J is TRBJ2-3; 7 positions match TRBD2. The trim removed 0 bases at V and 2 bases at J, leaving 11 bases unmatched. In germline, CDR1 is MNHEY, CDR2 SVGEGT. The CDR3 is 18 amino acids. CDR3 bases: TGTGCCAGCAGTTACTCGAGCGGGACCGGGGGATACACAGATACGCAGTATTTT. It encodes CASSYSSGTGGYTDTQYF.

This chain joins TRBV15 and TRBJ2-2, with 8 bases aligning to TRBD1. Germline loops: CDR1 LNHNV, CDR2 YYDKDF (reference sequence). J gave up 7 bases and V 3 bases, and 4 bases lay outside the gene matches. This CDR3 region has 14 residues. CDR3 sequence (DNA): TGTGCCACCAGCAGGACAGGGGTTGGCGGGGAGCTGTTTTTT. Encoded protein: CATSRTGVGGELFF.

This clone was found once. This rearrangement joins TRBV7-8 to TRBJ1-3; 8 nucleotides agree with TRBD1. Germline CDR1 SGHVS, CDR2 FQNEAQ. J lost 5 bases, V lost 3 bases, and 3 bases had no gene match. The CDR3 runs 14 residues. CDR3 sequence reads: CASSLGQVRNTIYF. The CDR3 DNA is TGTGCCAGCAGCTTGGGACAGGTTCGAAACACCATATATTTT. Full variable domain (remainder filled in from reference TRBV7-8 and TRBJ1-3): GAGVSQSPRYKVAKRGQDVALRCDPISGHVSLFWYQQALGQGPEFLTYFQNEAQLDKSGLPSDRFFAERPEGSVSTLKIQRTQQEDSAVYLCASSLGQVRNTIYFGEGSWLTVV.

CDR3 region: CASSPTSGSREQFF. The CDR3 DNA reads TGTGCCAGCAGTCCGACTAGCGGGAGCCGAGAGCAGTTCTTC. This rearrangement joins TRBV28 to TRBJ2-1, with 12 bases identical to TRBD2. This CDR3 has 14 residues. Trimming removed 5 bases from V and 10 bases from J; junction bases left unmatched: 6. CDR1 is MDHEN and CDR2 is SYDVKM in the germline V gene.

This sequence joins TRBV6-2 or TRBV6-3 and TRBJ1-1; maybe TRBD1 (6 bases). The V end was cut by 6 bases, the J end by 6 bases, with 17 bases between. The V gene's germline CDR1 is MNHEY and CDR2 SVGEGT. CDR3 length equals 14 residues. CDR3 residues: CASSPGHQNAEAFF. CDR3 bases: TGTGCCAGCAGCCCGGGACATCAAAACGCTGAAGCTTTCTTT.

J is TRBJ2-2 and V is TRBV18, with TRBD1 as a possible D gene (5 bases). The germline CDR1 and CDR2 sequences are KGHSH and LQKENI. The CDR3 totals 17 residues. V lost 4 bases to trimming and J lost 2 bases, with 17 bases between them. CDR3 in DNA: TGTGCCAGCTCACTCAGGGCGACAGCTACTAACACCGGGGAGCTGTTTTTT. It specifies CASSLRATATNTGELFF. The variable domain in full, with the rest retrieved from reference TRBV18 and TRBJ2-2, is NAGVMQNPRHLVRRRGQEARLRCSPMKGHSHVYWYRQLPEEGLKFMVYLQKENIIDESGMPKERFSAEFPKEGPSILRIQQVVRGDSAAYFCASSLRATATNTGELFFGEGSRLTVL.

The chain carries TRBV19 and TRBJ2-3, with 10 bases fitting TRBD2. In germline, CDR1 is LNHDA, CDR2 SQIVND (reference sequence). The length of the CDR3 is 15 residues. The trim removed 4 bases at V and 2 bases at J, leaving 3 bases unmatched. The CDR3 loop is CASSTGLAATDTQYF. The CDR3 DNA reads TGTGCCAGTAGTACCGGACTAGCGGCCACAGATACGCAGTATTTT.

The chain links TRBV30 to TRBJ1-1; 11 bases match TRBD1. This CDR3 is built from 14 residues. Germline CDR1 and CDR2: GTSNPN and SVGIG (reference sequence). V was pared by 8 bases and J by 5 bases, with 10 bases of the junction left unmatched. The CDR3 nucleotides read TGTGCCCTCTCCGGGACAGGGGGAAATACTGAAGCTTTCTTT. Protein: CALSGTGGNTEAFF.

This chain uses TRBV7-2 with TRBJ1-3; unclear D gene. The V gene's germline CDR1 is SGHTA and CDR2 FQGNSA. The V end was cut by 1 base, the J end by 2 bases, with 9 bases between. The CDR3 is 15 residues long. The CDR3 spells CASSLGRLTGNTIYF. The CDR3 DNA follows: TGTGCCAGCAGCTTAGGGAGGTTAACTGGAAACACCATATATTTT.